This T cell receptor beta chain came from a study of tumor-infiltrating lymphocytes in primary liver carcinoma. The CDR3 contains 15 residues. CDR1 is SQVTM, CDR2 ANQGSEA, per germline. V lost 4 bases and J lost 7, with 19 bases in between. Unsorted bulk tissue, about 19-32 mg of it, served as the source for co-extraction of RNA and DNA. Notes on this clonotype: Lacking the conserved final phenylalanine or tryptophan, this CDR3 likely reflects a read error.

From roughly 0.5 ug total RNA, TCR beta cDNA was generated with a primer in the constant region. A slightly modified ARM-PCR protocol with three nested multiplex PCR rounds produced these TCR beta libraries. A C-beta reverse primer and TRBV1-TRBV30 forward primers served in each of the first two PCR rounds, at 9 to 11 cycles apiece. Each CDR3 protein gets one entry after TCRdb re-called the multiplex PCR reads with MiXCR. The sample lists around 190,000 distinct CDR3 sequences, around four fifths seen once, with around 18% in the top ten. Sequencing used tumor tissue from primary liver carcinoma. The receptor comes from a man aged 35 to 55 with primary liver carcinoma and hepatitis B virus infection. The J gene is TRBJ2-2, the V gene TRBV29-1; D tentatively reads TRBD1 or TRBD2 (5 bases each). The CDR3 DNA follows: TGCAGCGTTGGTTTAGGGTGGGGGATGGTCGGGGAGCTGTTTTGT. This gives the protein CSVGLGWGMVGELFC.